This T cell receptor beta chain was obtained from a study of graft-versus-host responses after intestinal transplantation. Looking at the study overall: Following induction with anti-thymocyte globulin, all recipients were given tacrolimus and steroids for 2 to 4 years.

The assay was immunoSEQ multiplex PCR, and TCRdb's table has in-frame clones only and misses some. The table lists 5,500 to 6,500 clones, 30% to 40% of them singletons. Overall study results and limits: Declining HvG levels early post-transplant were linked to peak circulating GvH clone levels. Recipient marrow showed GvH clones, some seen first in ileum or blood.

The authors plated around 200,000 CFSE-labeled responder cells with around 200,000 irradiated, violet-dye-labeled stimulator cells. Sorting was performed after the reaction on proliferating CFSE-low CD3+CD4+ and CD3+CD8+ responders. Sample: alloreactive CD8+ T cells from a mixed lymphocyte reaction culture, taken before intestinal transplant. Subset given: CFSE-low proliferating T cells sorted from roughly six-day pre-transplant mixed lymphocyte reaction (GvH or HvG direction). This TCR came from a human patient who received an intestinal transplant.

The chain's CDR3 is CASSPGGLTGMNTEAFF. CDR3 sequence (DNA): TGTGCCAGCAGCCCAGGAGGACTGACAGGGATGAACACTGAAGCTTTCTTT. The chain is built from TRBV11-3 and TRBJ1-1; TRBD1 aligns across 7 bases. Germline V gives CDR1 SGHNT, CDR2 YENEEA. The CDR3 sequence is 17 residues long. Unmatched junction bases numbered 12, after V lost 5 bases and J lost 0 bases.